The 22 T cell receptor beta chains below come from one sample, sequenced in a study of OX40 agonist ivuxolimab in advanced cancers. The data were produced by immunoSEQ multiplex PCR, yet TCRdb's version contains in-frame clones alone and is incomplete. This table has about 70,000 clones, roughly nine tenths appearing once. The sequencing here drew on CD4+ or CD8+ T cells sorted from blood, taken in a trial of the OX40 agonist ivuxolimab. The receptors derive from an adult with an advanced solid tumor such as melanoma, head and neck, liver or kidney cancer.

The V gene is TRBV9, the J gene TRBJ2-3; D is unclear. Per germline, CDR1 SGDLS and CDR2 YYNGEE. V shed 1 base and J shed 4 bases, with 10 bases lying between them. The CDR3 is 14 amino acids. Written as DNA, the CDR3 is TGTGCCAGCAGCGTACACTCGGCCGCAGATACGCAGTATTTT. It is translated as CASSVHSAADTQYF. The whole variable domain, filled in from reference TRBV9 and TRBJ2-3, reads DSGVTQTPKHLITATGQRVTLRCSPRSGDLSVYWYQQSLDQGLQFLIQYYNGEERAKGNILERFSAQQFPDLHSELNLSSLELGDSALYFCASSVHSAADTQYFGPGTRLTVL.

J is TRBJ2-3 and V is TRBV19; the match to TRBD2 covers 15 bases. The CDR3 totals 16 residues. Per germline, CDR1 LNHDA and CDR2 SQIVND (reference sequence). The V and J ends lost 4 bases and 3 bases, in that order; junction bases with no gene match: 2. DNA for the CDR3: TGTGCCAGTAGTACAGGGACTAGCGGGAGGACAGATACGCAGTATTTT. As protein: CASSTGTSGRTDTQYF.

The chain has TRBV7-6 and TRBJ2-7; unclear D gene. From germline, CDR1 is SGHVS and CDR2 FNYEAQ. Between the trimmed V and J ends, which lost 0 bases and 2 bases, there was a span of 17 bases. The CDR3 is 17 residues long. Here the CDR3 DNA reads TGTGCCAGCAGCTTAGCGACGGCCTCCACAAGAACCTACGAGCAGTACTTC. Translated, it gives CASSLATASTRTYEQYF. Combining the CDR3 with reference TRBV7-6 and TRBJ2-7 gives the whole variable domain GAGVSQSPRYKVTKRGQDVALRCDPISGHVSLYWYRQALGQGPEFLTYFNYEAQQDKSGLPNDRFSAERPEGSISTLTIQRTEQRDSAMYRCASSLATASTRTYEQYFGPGTRLTVT.

V and J are TRBV7-3 and TRBJ2-3; unclear D gene. Trimming left V 1 base short and J 0 bases short, with 5 bases between. There are 14 residues in the CDR3. In germline, CDR1 is SGHTA, CDR2 FQGTGA. The DNA of the CDR3 is TGTGCCAGCAGCTTAATGGGGAGCACAGATACGCAGTATTTT. It specifies CASSLMGSTDTQYF.

This clone was seen once. The chain carries TRBV7-2 and TRBJ2-4; D unclear. The germline V and J ends were trimmed by 1 base and 4 bases, with 8 bases remaining between them. There are 14 residues in the CDR3. Germline lookup yields CDR1 SGHTA and CDR2 FQGNSA. This CDR3 reads CASSLGSGKNIQYF. The CDR3 DNA follows: TGTGCCAGCAGCTTAGGGTCCGGGAAAAACATTCAGTACTTC.

The V call is TRBV5-1, the J call TRBJ2-7, with 8 bases lining up with TRBD2. The CDR3 loop spans 14 amino acids. The V gene end was trimmed by 7 bases and the J gene end by 6 bases; junction bases not matched to a gene: 12. Germline assignment: CDR1 SGHRS and CDR2 YFSETQ. The CDR3, as DNA: TGCGCCAGCTCCCGACGGGGGGGGGACCTCGAGCAGTACTTC. It codes for CASSRRGGDLEQYF. Full variable domain (outside the CDR3, taken from reference TRBV5-1 and TRBJ2-7): KAGVTQTPRYLIKTRGQQVTLSCSPISGHRSVSWYQQTPGQGLQFLFEYFSETQRNKGNFPGRFSGRQFSNSRSEMNVSTLELGDSALYLCASSRRGGDLEQYFGPGTRLTVT.

This clone was detected only a few times. The chain links TRBV4-3 to TRBJ2-1; a possible D gene is TRBD1 (6 bases). V was trimmed by 1 base and J by 10 bases, leaving 8 bases between them. Germline V CDR1 and CDR2: LGHNA, YSLEER. CDR3 length equals 12 residues. As DNA, the CDR3 is TGCGCCAGCAGCCAAGGACAGGACGAGCAGTTCTTC. Translating gives CASSQGQDEQFF.

This chain joins TRBV28 and TRBJ2-3; no firm D call. This CDR3 spans 14 amino acids. Trimming took 3 bases from V and 1 from J, leaving 8 bases between them. Germline assignment: CDR1 MDHEN and CDR2 SYDVKM. CDR3 amino acids: CASSFNSGTDTQYF. The CDR3 bases are TGTGCCAGCAGTTTCAACAGTGGCACAGATACGCAGTATTTT.

The genes are TRBV7-3 and TRBJ2-1; TRBD2 aligns across 10 bases. J gave up 3 bases and V 4 bases, and 6 bases lay outside the gene matches. This CDR3 contains 16 residues. Germline CDR1 reads SGHTA; CDR2 reads FQGTGA. DNA for the CDR3: TGTGCCAGCAGCTCCCGGACTAGCGGACTCTACAATGAGCAGTTCTTC. Translation gives CASSSRTSGLYNEQFF.

The J gene is TRBJ1-6, the V gene TRBV6-6, with 9 bases lining up with TRBD1. Looked up from germline, CDR1 is MNHNY and CDR2 is SVGAGI (reference sequence). The CDR3 length is 14 residues. After removal of 5 bases from V and 7 bases from J, the junction contained 3 bases not matched to a gene. The CDR3 region has the DNA TGTGCCAGCAGTCAGGGACAGGGAAATTCACCCCTCCACTTT. Its translation: CASSQGQGNSPLHF.

The V gene is TRBV11-3, the J gene TRBJ1-4; possibly TRBD1 for D (6 bases). Trimming took 6 bases from V and 8 from J, leaving 13 bases between them. Germline CDR1 reads SGHNT; CDR2 reads YENEEA. The CDR3 is made up of 13 amino acids. CDR3 residues: CASRRGDKEKLFF. Written as DNA, the CDR3 is TGTGCCAGCAGGAGGGGGGATAAGGAAAAACTGTTTTTT. Full variable domain (remainder filled in from reference TRBV11-3 and TRBJ1-4): EAGVVQSPRYKIIEKKQPVAFWCNPISGHNTLYWYLQNLGQGPELLIRYENEEAVDDSQLPKDRFSAERLKGVDSTLKIQPAELGDSAVYLCASRRGDKEKLFFGSGTQLSVL.

This chain connects TRBV7-3 to TRBJ2-3; tentative D call: TRBD2 (5 bases). The CDR3 has 15 amino acids. Germline V gene data show CDR1 as SGHTA and CDR2 as FQGTGA. The V end lost 5 bases, the J end lost 5 bases, and 17 bases lay between the germline ends. The CDR3 nucleotides are TGTGCCAGCAGCCTCCGGGATTTACGTGGAGATACGCAGTATTTT. Translation: CASSLRDLRGDTQYF.

This clone was observed a few times. V is TRBV29-1 and J is TRBJ1-1; the match to TRBD1 covers 9 bases. V lost 7 bases to trimming and J lost 5 bases; unmatched junction nucleotides: 5. The CDR3 has 12 residues. Looked up from germline, CDR1 is SQVTM and CDR2 is ANQGSEA. The CDR3 is CSASQGATEAFF. The CDR3 DNA reads TGCAGCGCCTCACAGGGGGCAACTGAAGCTTTCTTT.

V and J are TRBV9 and TRBJ2-7; D unclear. Deletions cut 0 bases from V and 3 bases from J, with 10 bases between. The germline CDR1 and CDR2 sequences are SGDLS and YYNGEE. The CDR3 has 14 amino acids. The CDR3 bases are TGTGCCAGCAGCGTAGGAAGGGTCGGCTACGAGCAGTACTTC. The encoded protein is CASSVGRVGYEQYF.

The V gene is TRBV30, the J gene TRBJ2-5; 7 nucleotides agree with TRBD1. CDR1 is GTSNPN and CDR2 is SVGIG in the germline V gene (reference sequence). There are 13 residues in the CDR3. Trimming removed 3 bases from V and 2 bases from J; junction bases left unmatched: 3. Here the CDR3 DNA reads TGTGCCTGGAGACGCAGGGGGCAAGAGACCCAGTACTTC. Translation gives CAWRRRGQETQYF.

The gene calls are TRBV11-1 and TRBJ2-7; 8 nucleotides line up with TRBD1. With V trimmed by 6 bases and J by 3 bases, 4 bases remained unmatched. The CDR3 runs to 13 residues. Germline lookup yields CDR1 SGHAT and CDR2 FQDESV (reference sequence). CDR3 in amino acids: CASRKTGVYEQYF. The CDR3 DNA follows: TGTGCCAGCAGGAAGACAGGGGTCTACGAGCAGTACTTC.

The chain uses TRBV5-4 and TRBJ1-1; a weak D match, TRBD1 (5 bases). V lost 4 bases to trimming and J lost 3 bases, with 16 bases between them. Germline lookup yields CDR1 SGHNT and CDR2 YYREEE (reference sequence). The CDR3 spans 15 residues. CDR3 in DNA: TGTGCCAGCAGCCCCTCCTCAGGGAGTCACACTGAAGCTTTCTTT. Encoded protein: CASSPSSGSHTEAFF.

CDR3 DNA: TGTGCCAGCAGCTTACTACCCTCTTACGAGCAGTACTTC. Amino acid sequence: CASSLLPSYEQYF. The V call is TRBV7-2, the J call TRBJ2-7, with D hard to call. V dropped 2 bases and J dropped 4 bases, with 9 bases sitting between them. Germline V gene data show CDR1 as SGHTA and CDR2 as FQGNSA. The CDR3 has 13 residues.

V usage is TRBV19 and J usage is TRBJ1-2; D gene unclear. From germline, CDR1 is LNHDA and CDR2 SQIVND (reference sequence). This CDR3 region has 17 residues. V was shortened by 1 base and J by 4 bases, with 19 bases between the two germline ends. The CDR3 bases are TGTGCCAGTAGTATAGGGGGAGTCGGATCCCTACCCTATGGCTACACCTTC. It encodes CASSIGGVGSLPYGYTF.

This clone occurred a few times. The CDR3 protein is CASTALNEQFF. The CDR3 DNA is TGTGCCAGCACGGCCCTCAATGAGCAGTTCTTC. The rearrangement uses TRBV6-5 and TRBJ2-1; D is ambiguous. CDR1 is MNHEY and CDR2 is SVGAGI in the germline V gene. Between the trimmed V and J ends, which lost 7 bases and 6 bases, there was a span of 7 bases. This CDR3 is built from 11 residues.

The rearrangement joins TRBV5-1 to TRBJ2-7; TRBD1 matches 9 bases. Germline V gene data show CDR1 as SGHRS and CDR2 as YFSETQ. V was pared by 0 bases and J by 0 bases, with 4 bases of the junction left unmatched. This CDR3 region has 16 residues. CDR3 coding DNA: TGCGCCAGCAGCTTGGGACCGACAGGGGGCTCCTACGAGCAGTACTTC. It specifies CASSLGPTGGSYEQYF.

This rearrangement joins TRBV6-5 to TRBJ1-5; D is unresolved. This CDR3 is 15 amino acids long. Between the trimmed V and J ends, which lost 3 bases and 2 bases, there was a span of 11 bases. Per germline, CDR1 MNHEY and CDR2 SVGAGI. The CDR3 loop reads CASSYIRTGNQPQHF. As DNA, the CDR3 is TGTGCCAGCAGTTATATTCGGACTGGCAATCAGCCCCAGCATTTT.